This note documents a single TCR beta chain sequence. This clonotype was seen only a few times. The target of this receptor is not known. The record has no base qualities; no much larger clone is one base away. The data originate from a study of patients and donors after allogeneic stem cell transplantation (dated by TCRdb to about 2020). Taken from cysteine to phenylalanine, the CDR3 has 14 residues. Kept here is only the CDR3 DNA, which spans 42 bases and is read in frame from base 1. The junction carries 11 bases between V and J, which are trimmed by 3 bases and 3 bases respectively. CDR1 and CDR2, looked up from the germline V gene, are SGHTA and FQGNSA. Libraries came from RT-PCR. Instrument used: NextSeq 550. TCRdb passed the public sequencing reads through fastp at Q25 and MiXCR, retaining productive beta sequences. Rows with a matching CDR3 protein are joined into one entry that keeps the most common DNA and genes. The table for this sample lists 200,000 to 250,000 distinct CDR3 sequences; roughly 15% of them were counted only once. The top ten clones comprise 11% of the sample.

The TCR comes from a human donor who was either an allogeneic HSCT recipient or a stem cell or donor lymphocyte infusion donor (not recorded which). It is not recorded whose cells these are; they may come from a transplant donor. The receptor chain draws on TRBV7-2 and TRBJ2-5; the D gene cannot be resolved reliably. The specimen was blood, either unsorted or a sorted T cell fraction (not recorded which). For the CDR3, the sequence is CASSFDGAKETQYF. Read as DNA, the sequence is TGTGCCAGCAGCTTCGACGGAGCCAAAGAGACCCAGTACTTC.